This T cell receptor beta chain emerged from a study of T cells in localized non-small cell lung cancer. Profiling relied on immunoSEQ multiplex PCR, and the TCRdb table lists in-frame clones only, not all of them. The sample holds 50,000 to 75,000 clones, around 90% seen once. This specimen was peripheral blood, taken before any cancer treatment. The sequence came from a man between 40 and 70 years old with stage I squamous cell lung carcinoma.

The CDR3 DNA reads as TGTGCCAGCAGCCAGGGGGCGTTGGCTTTCTTT. As protein: CASSQGALAFF. The chain combines TRBV6-1 with TRBJ1-1; 8 bases agree with TRBD1. The CDR3 runs to 11 residues. V shed 6 bases and J 11 bases; nucleotides not matched to a gene: 5. CDR1 and CDR2 (germline): MNHNS, SASEGT.